These 17 T cell receptor beta chains share one sample of origin, sequenced in a study of T cells in localized non-small cell lung cancer. Produced via immunoSEQ multiplex PCR; TCRdb's table is partial and in-frame only. The data hold 2,000 to 3,000 clones, with 27% observed a single time. Sequencing used lung tumor tissue, obtained before any cancer treatment. Receptor source: a man between 18 and 50 years old with stage I lung adenocarcinoma.

The V and J genes are TRBV11-3 and TRBJ2-2; perhaps TRBD2 as D (5 bases). In germline, CDR1 is SGHNT, CDR2 YENEEA. The CDR3 loop spans 17 amino acids. Trimming stripped 7 bases from V and 1 base from J, with 19 bases between. The CDR3 protein is CASTFAPGRLNTGELFF. CDR3 coding DNA: TGTGCCAGCACCTTTGCCCCGGGGAGATTGAACACCGGGGAGCTGTTTTTT. The entire variable domain, with the rest obtained from reference TRBV11-3 and TRBJ2-2, is as follows: EAGVVQSPRYKIIEKKQPVAFWCNPISGHNTLYWYLQNLGQGPELLIRYENEEAVDDSQLPKDRFSAERLKGVDSTLKIQPAELGDSAVYLCASTFAPGRLNTGELFFGEGSRLTVL.

The rearrangement joins TRBV9 to TRBJ1-1; tentative D call: TRBD1 (6 bases). The length of the CDR3 is 13 residues. The V gene's germline CDR1 is SGDLS and CDR2 YYNGEE. Trimming removed 7 bases from V and 5 bases from J, with 15 bases in between. This CDR3 is CASVGRGRTEAFF. CDR3 in DNA: TGTGCCAGCGTAGGCAGGGGAAGAACTGAAGCTTTCTTT.

The chain combines TRBV18 with TRBJ1-4; D ambiguous. Looked up from germline, CDR1 is KGHSH and CDR2 is LQKENI. The CDR3 runs to 13 residues. Trimming removed 4 bases from V and 7 bases from J, with 10 bases in between. The CDR3 DNA reads TGTGCCAGCTCACTAGGCCAACTTGAAAAACTGTTTTTT. Translated, it gives CASSLGQLEKLFF.

Within the sample, this clone is large (0.1 to 1%). Other nucleotide sequences from this sample produce the same CDR3. The rearrangement uses TRBV18 and TRBJ1-4; 9 bases line up with TRBD1. The CDR3 runs to 16 residues. The germline V gene has CDR1 KGHSH and CDR2 LQKENI. With V trimmed by 5 bases and J by 0 bases, 4 bases remained unmatched. CDR3 sequence (DNA): TGTGCCAGCTCATCGGGACAGGGAGCAACTAATGAAAAACTGTTTTTT. This encodes CASSSGQGATNEKLFF. The complete variable domain, with remaining parts taken from reference TRBV18 and TRBJ1-4, reads NAGVMQNPRHLVRRRGQEARLRCSPMKGHSHVYWYRQLPEEGLKFMVYLQKENIIDESGMPKERFSAEFPKEGPSILRIQQVVRGDSAAYFCASSSGQGATNEKLFFGSGTQLSVL.

The CDR3 spells CASSQAGRGTYNEQFF. The CDR3, as DNA: TGCGCCAGCAGCCAAGCGGGGAGGGGTACCTACAATGAGCAGTTCTTC. V gene TRBV23-1 combines with J gene TRBJ2-1, with 7 positions matching TRBD2. TRBV23-1 is noted as an ORF with a role that remains uncertain. This CDR3 region has 16 residues. V was pared by 6 bases and J by 2 bases, with 10 bases of the junction left unmatched.

This clone was seen a handful of times. The chain links TRBV6-8 to TRBJ1-5; D remains unclear. The V end lost 4 bases, the J end lost 1 base, and 11 bases lay between the germline ends. This CDR3 is built from 15 residues. The germline V gene has CDR1 MNHGY and CDR2 SAAAGT. The CDR3 loop is CASSSEGRSNQPQHF. In DNA form, the CDR3 reads TGTGCCAGCAGTTCCGAGGGAAGGAGCAATCAGCCCCAGCATTTT.

This chain connects TRBV18 to TRBJ2-3; the D is unclear. The CDR3 contains 14 residues. Germline V gives CDR1 KGHSH, CDR2 LQKENI. V gave up 6 bases and J gave up 4 bases, with 14 bases separating them. The CDR3 DNA reads TGTGCCAGCTCCGCCGGACGGTCCGCAGATACGCAGTATTTT. It encodes CASSAGRSADTQYF.

The V gene is TRBV7-2, the J gene TRBJ1-1; D possibly corresponds to TRBD1 (5 bases). V shed 7 bases and J shed 3 bases, with 21 bases lying between them. This CDR3 has 16 amino acids. Germline assignment: CDR1 SGHTA and CDR2 FQGNSA. This chain's CDR3 is CASTTKRGDRDTEAFF. For the CDR3, the DNA is TGTGCCAGCACTACCAAGAGAGGGGATAGGGACACTGAAGCTTTCTTT.

Judged by abundance, this clone is medium-sized. The chain couples TRBV6-8 to TRBJ1-4; D ambiguous. Trimming took off 5 bases at V and 7 bases at J, with 8 bases between the two ends. The CDR3 has 12 amino acids. Germline CDR1 is MNHGY and CDR2 is SAAAGT. CDR3 DNA sequence: TGTGCCAGCAGTAGGAAGGCTGAAAAACTGTTTTTT. This translates into CASSRKAEKLFF.

The chain couples TRBV6-8 to TRBJ1-4; TRBD1 matches at 8 bases. Germline loops: CDR1 MNHGY, CDR2 SAAAGT. This CDR3 region has 15 residues. J was trimmed by 4 bases and V by 6 bases; bases with no gene match: 7. CDR3 loop: CASRQGQAGNEKLFF. The DNA of the CDR3 is TGTGCCAGCAGACAGGGACAGGCCGGTAATGAAAAACTGTTTTTT.

This clone is judged medium-sized. The CDR3 region is CASSLDVGIEAFF. CDR3 bases: TGTGCCAGCAGCTTAGACGTTGGGATCGAAGCTTTCTTT. The chain has TRBV7-8 and TRBJ1-1; D unresolved. The germline V gene has CDR1 SGHVS and CDR2 FQNEAQ. CDR3 length: 13 amino acids. The germline V and J ends were trimmed by 1 base and 8 bases, with 11 bases remaining between them.

The table lists this clone with a few counts. J is TRBJ1-3 and V is TRBV11-3; no definite D call. CDR3 length equals 16 residues. Trimming removed 4 bases at V and 0 bases at J, with 13 bases between. The V gene's germline CDR1 is SGHNT and CDR2 YENEEA. CDR3 sequence: CASSSAAGASGNTIYF. Written as DNA, the CDR3 is TGTGCCAGCAGCTCCGCGGCGGGAGCCTCTGGAAACACCATATATTTT.

This clone was seen only a few times. The V gene is TRBV1, the J gene TRBJ1-1. TRBV1 is annotated as a pseudogene. This CDR3 contains 17 residues. The CDR3 nucleotides are TGCGCCAGCAGCCAAGATACTAGGAGGGGAGCACACACTGAAGCTTTCTTT. As protein: CASSQDTRRGAHTEAFF.

This clone was picked up a small number of times. J is TRBJ2-7 and V is TRBV15; TRBD2 matches at 10 bases. Germline loops: CDR1 LNHNV, CDR2 YYDKDF (reference sequence). Trimming cost V 11 bases and J 4 bases; bases outside gene matches: 11. The CDR3 is made up of 14 amino acids. DNA of the CDR3: TGTGCCGCACCAACTAGCGGGGAATTGTACGAGCAGTACTTC. Amino acid sequence: CAAPTSGELYEQYF.

To note about this clone: Other DNA sequences in the same sample also yield this CDR3. V usage is TRBV5-1 and J usage is TRBJ2-2; either TRBD1 or TRBD2 may supply D (5 bases each). Deletions cut 1 base from V and 0 bases from J, with 10 bases between. The CDR3 totals 16 residues. Per the germline V gene, CDR1 is SGHRS and CDR2 is YFSETQ. The CDR3 nucleotides are TGCGCCAGCAGCTTGCCCGGGGCCGCGAACACCGGGGAGCTGTTTTTT. Residues: CASSLPGAANTGELFF. Looking up the rest from reference TRBV5-1 and TRBJ2-2 gives the full variable domain: KAGVTQTPRYLIKTRGQQVTLSCSPISGHRSVSWYQQTPGQGLQFLFEYFSETQRNKGNFPGRFSGRQFSNSRSEMNVSTLELGDSALYLCASSLPGAANTGELFFGEGSRLTVL.

This clone was found a few times. CDR3 nucleotide sequence: TGTGCCAGCTCCCTCACCCAGGGGGAGCAAGAGACCCAGTACTTC. Residues: CASSLTQGEQETQYF. The chain uses TRBV7-5 and TRBJ2-5; the DNA was not used to check the table's D call, TRBD1. TRBV7-5 is assigned pseudogene status. The length of the CDR3 is 15 residues.

The chain uses TRBV29-1 and TRBJ2-2; TRBD1 is a possible D gene (8 bases). The germline V gene encodes CDR1 SQVTM and CDR2 ANQGSEA. Trimming removed 6 bases from V and 6 bases from J, with 14 bases in between. The CDR3 contains 13 residues. The CDR3 sequence: CSVDRGGAGELFF. CDR3 nucleotide sequence: TGCAGCGTCGACAGGGGAGGGGCCGGGGAGCTGTTTTTT.